This TCR beta chain was captured by sequencing in a study of T-cell reconstitution after alpha-beta-depleted transplantation in children. Broader study findings: By about two months after transplant, alpha-beta T cells reportedly arose from several hundred graft clones that had expanded.

CDR3 length: 15 amino acids. The V gene's germline CDR1 is MGHRA and CDR2 YSYEKL. Trimming shortened V by 2 bases and J by 1 base, and 9 bases separated the two germline ends. This clonotype was observed a few times. Its cognate antigen is unknown. Unique molecular identifiers were incorporated when the TCRbeta library was constructed. TCRdb re-called the PCR reads through MiXCR, storing one row per CDR3 protein. Here the sample spans about 980,000 distinct CDR3 sequences, less than 30% being singletons. This chain connects TRBV4-1 to TRBJ2-1, with no clear D. The sequence was collected from a boy in the first two years of life who had a stem cell transplant for SCID, so the T cells may come from the graft donor. The source was PBMCs, mostly from graft donor cells, collected 360 days after TCRalphabeta/CD19-depleted stem cell transplant. CDR3 loop: CASSQIVGSYNEQFF. The CDR3 DNA reads as TGCGCCAGCAGCCAAATCGTAGGGTCCTACAATGAGCAGTTCTTC.